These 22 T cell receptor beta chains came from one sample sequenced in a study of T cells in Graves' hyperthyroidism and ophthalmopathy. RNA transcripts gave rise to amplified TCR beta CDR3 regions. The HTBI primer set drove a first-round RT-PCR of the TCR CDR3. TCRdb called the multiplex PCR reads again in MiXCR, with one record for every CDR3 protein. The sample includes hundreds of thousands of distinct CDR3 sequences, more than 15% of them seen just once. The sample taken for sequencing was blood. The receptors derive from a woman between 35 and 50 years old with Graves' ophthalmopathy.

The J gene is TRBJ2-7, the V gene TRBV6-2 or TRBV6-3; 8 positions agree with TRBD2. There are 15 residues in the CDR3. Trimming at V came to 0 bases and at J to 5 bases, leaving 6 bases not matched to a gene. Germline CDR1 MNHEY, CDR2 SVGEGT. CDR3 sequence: CASSYSSGGRNEQYF. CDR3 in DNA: TGTGCCAGCAGTTACTCTTCGGGAGGGAGGAACGAGCAGTACTTC.

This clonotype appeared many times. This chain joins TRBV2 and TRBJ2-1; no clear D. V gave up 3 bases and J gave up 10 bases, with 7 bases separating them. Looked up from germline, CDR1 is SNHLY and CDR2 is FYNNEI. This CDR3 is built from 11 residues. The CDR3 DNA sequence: TGTGCCAGCAGTGAGTATACGGAGCAGTTCTTC. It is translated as CASSEYTEQFF.

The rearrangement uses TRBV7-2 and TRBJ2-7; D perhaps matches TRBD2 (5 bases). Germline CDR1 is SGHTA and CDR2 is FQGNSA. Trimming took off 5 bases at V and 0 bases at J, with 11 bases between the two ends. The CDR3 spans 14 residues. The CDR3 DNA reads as TGTGCCAGCAGCGGCACCGGGAACTCCTACGAGCAGTACTTC. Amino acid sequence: CASSGTGNSYEQYF.

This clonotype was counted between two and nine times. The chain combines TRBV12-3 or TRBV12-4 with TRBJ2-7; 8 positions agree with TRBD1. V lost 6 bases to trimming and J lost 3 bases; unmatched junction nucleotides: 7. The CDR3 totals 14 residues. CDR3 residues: CASSGQGLLYEQYF. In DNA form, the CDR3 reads TGTGCCAGCAGCGGACAGGGTTTACTCTACGAGCAGTACTTC.

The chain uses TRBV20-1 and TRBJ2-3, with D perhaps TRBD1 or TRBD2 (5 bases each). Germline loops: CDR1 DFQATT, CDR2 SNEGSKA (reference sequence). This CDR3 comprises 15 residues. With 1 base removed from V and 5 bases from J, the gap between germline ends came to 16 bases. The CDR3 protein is CSARVMAGSGDTQYF. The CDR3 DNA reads TGCAGTGCTAGAGTTATGGCAGGGAGTGGAGATACGCAGTATTTT.

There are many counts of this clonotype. CDR3 amino acids: CASSFGTGAPEAFF. CDR3 DNA: TGTGCCAGCAGTTTCGGGACAGGGGCCCCTGAAGCTTTCTTT. The chain is built from TRBV28 and TRBJ1-1, with 10 bases identical to TRBD1. V lost 3 bases, J lost 6 bases, and 4 bases stayed unmatched. The CDR3 consists of 14 residues. Germline V gives CDR1 MDHEN, CDR2 SYDVKM.

CDR3 coding DNA: TGCAGCGTGGAGACAGGGGGAAGTGGAAACACCATATATTTT. This translates into CSVETGGSGNTIYF. The chain is built from TRBV29-1 and TRBJ1-3; TRBD1 agrees at 9 bases. CDR1 and CDR2 from the germline V gene are SQVTM and ANQGSEA. Trimming took 6 bases from V and 3 from J; bases not matched to a gene: 6. The CDR3 is made up of 14 amino acids.

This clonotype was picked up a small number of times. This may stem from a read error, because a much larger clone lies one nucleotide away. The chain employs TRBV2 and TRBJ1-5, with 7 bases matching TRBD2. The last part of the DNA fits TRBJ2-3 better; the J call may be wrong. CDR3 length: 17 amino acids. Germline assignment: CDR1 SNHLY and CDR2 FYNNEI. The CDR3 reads CASSEVVGDYSNQPQYF. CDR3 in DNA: TGTGCCAGCAGTGAAGTGGTAGGGGACTATAGCAATCAGCCCCAGTATTTT.

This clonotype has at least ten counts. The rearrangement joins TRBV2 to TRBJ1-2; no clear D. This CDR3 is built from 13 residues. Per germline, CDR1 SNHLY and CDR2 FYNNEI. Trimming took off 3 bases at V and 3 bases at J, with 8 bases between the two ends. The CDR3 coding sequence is TGTGCCAGCAGTGAGTTAGGAGACTATGGCTACACCTTC. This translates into CASSELGDYGYTF.

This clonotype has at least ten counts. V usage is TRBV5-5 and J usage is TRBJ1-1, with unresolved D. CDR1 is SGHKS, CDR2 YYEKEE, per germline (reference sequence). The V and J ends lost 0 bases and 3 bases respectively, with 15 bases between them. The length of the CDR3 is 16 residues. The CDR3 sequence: CASSLEVQVKYTEAFF. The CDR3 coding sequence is TGTGCCAGCAGCTTGGAAGTGCAGGTAAAGTACACTGAAGCTTTCTTT.

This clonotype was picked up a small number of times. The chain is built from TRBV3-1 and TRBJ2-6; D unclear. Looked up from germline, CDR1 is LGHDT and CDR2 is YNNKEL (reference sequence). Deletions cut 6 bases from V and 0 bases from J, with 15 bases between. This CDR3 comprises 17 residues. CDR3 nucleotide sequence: TGTGCCAGCAGTGAACCCCTCTCCCCCTCTGGGGCCAACGTCCTGACTTTC. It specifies CASSEPLSPSGANVLTF.

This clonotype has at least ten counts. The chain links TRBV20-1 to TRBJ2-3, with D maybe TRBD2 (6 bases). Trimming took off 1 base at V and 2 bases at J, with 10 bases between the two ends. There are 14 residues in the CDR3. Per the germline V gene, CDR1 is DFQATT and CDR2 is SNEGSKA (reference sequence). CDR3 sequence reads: CSARGDSYTDTQYF. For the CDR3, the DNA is TGCAGTGCTAGAGGGGACTCGTACACAGATACGCAGTATTTT.

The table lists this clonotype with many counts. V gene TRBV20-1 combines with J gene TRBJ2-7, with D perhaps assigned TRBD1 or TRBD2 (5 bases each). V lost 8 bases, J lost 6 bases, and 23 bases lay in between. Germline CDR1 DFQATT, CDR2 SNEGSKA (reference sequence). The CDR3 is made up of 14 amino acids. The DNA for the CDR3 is TGCAGTCCACTATCCGGGACGTTGGCTGGCGAGCAGTACTTC. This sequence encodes CSPLSGTLAGEQYF.

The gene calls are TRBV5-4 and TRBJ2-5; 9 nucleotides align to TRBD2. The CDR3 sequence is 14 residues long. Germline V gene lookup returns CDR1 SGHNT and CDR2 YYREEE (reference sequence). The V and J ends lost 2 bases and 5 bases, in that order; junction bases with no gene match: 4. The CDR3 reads CASSFSSGAETQYF. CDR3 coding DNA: TGTGCCAGCAGCTTTTCTAGCGGGGCGGAGACCCAGTACTTC.

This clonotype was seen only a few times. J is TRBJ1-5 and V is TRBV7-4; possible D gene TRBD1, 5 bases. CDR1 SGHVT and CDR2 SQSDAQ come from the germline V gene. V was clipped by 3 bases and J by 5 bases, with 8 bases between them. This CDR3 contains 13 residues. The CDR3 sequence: CASSLVGHQPQHF. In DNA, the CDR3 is TGTGCCAGCAGCTTGGTGGGACATCAGCCCCAGCATTTT.

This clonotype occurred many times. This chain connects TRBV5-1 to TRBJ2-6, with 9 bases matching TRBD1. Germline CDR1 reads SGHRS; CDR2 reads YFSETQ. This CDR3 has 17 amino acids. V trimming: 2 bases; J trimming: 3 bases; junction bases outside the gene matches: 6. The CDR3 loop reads CASSFPGQGYGANVLTF. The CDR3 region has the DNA TGCGCCAGCAGCTTCCCGGGACAGGGATATGGGGCCAACGTCCTGACTTTC. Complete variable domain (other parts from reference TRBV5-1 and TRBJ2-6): KAGVTQTPRYLIKTRGQQVTLSCSPISGHRSVSWYQQTPGQGLQFLFEYFSETQRNKGNFPGRFSGRQFSNSRSEMNVSTLELGDSALYLCASSFPGQGYGANVLTFGAGSRLTVL.

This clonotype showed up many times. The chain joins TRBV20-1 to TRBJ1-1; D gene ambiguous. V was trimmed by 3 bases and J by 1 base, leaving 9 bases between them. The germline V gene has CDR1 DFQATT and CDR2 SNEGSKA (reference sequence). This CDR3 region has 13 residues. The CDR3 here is CSASRFGNTEAFF. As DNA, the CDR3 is TGCAGTGCTAGCAGGTTTGGGAACACTGAAGCTTTCTTT.

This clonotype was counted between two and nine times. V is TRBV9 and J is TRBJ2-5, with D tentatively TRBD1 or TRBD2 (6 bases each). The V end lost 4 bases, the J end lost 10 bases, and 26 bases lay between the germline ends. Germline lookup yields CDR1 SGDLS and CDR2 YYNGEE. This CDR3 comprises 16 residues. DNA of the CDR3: TGTGCCAGCAGCTACACCGGGGGCCTGTCAGCTGGGGGCCAGTACTTC. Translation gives CASSYTGGLSAGGQYF.

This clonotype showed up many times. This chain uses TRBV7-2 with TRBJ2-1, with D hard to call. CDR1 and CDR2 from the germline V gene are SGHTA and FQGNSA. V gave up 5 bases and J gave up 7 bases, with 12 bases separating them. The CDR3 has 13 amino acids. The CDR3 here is CASSRQGENEQFF. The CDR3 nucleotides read TGTGCCAGCAGCCGTCAAGGAGAAAATGAGCAGTTCTTC.

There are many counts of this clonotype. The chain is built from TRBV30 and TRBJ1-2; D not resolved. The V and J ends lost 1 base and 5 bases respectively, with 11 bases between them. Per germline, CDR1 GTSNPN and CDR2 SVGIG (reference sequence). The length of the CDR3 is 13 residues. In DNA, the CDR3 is TGTGCCTGGAGTGCATGGGATCGATATGGCTACACCTTC. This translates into CAWSAWDRYGYTF.

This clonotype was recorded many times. The DNA for the CDR3 is TGTGCCAGCAGTCAAACGCCGGGACAGGGAACAGATACGCAGTATTTT. Translating gives CASSQTPGQGTDTQYF. The V gene is TRBV2, the J gene TRBJ2-3, with 9 bases that match TRBD1. Germline lookup yields CDR1 SNHLY and CDR2 FYNNEI. V shed 5 bases and J 3 bases; nucleotides not matched to a gene: 9. The CDR3 sequence is 16 residues long.

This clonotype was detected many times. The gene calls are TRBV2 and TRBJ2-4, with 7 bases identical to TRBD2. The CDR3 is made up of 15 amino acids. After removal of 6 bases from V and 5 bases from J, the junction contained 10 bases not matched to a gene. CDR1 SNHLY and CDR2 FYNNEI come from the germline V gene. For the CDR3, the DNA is TGTGCCAGCAGCCCCCCGCGTGGGGGGGAAAACATTCAGTACTTC. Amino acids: CASSPPRGGENIQYF.